Below are 30 T cell receptor beta chains sequenced from a single sample in a study of blood T cell repertoires in COVID-19. TCRdb's table, derived via immunoSEQ multiplex PCR, lists solely in-frame clones and lacks some. The profile shows more than 40,000 clones, about 85% of them singletons. Material for sequencing was PBMCs or T cells enriched from blood (not recorded which). The receptors come from a woman between 50 and 59 years old who had recovered from COVID-19.

As DNA, the CDR3 is TGTGCCAGCAGCTCAACCCGGGACAAATGGAGGAACGAGCAGTACTTC. It yields the protein CASSSTRDKWRNEQYF. This chain uses TRBV7-8 with TRBJ2-7; possibly TRBD1 for D (6 bases). V was shortened by 4 bases and J by 5 bases, with 21 bases between the two germline ends. From germline, CDR1 is SGHVS and CDR2 FQNEAQ. The CDR3 is 16 amino acids.

The J gene is TRBJ1-2, the V gene TRBV2; weak D call: TRBD1 (5 bases). This CDR3 has 16 residues. V was shortened by 2 bases and J by 6 bases, with 19 bases between the two germline ends. The germline gives CDR1 SNHLY, CDR2 FYNNEI. The CDR3 sequence is CASSELWGEVGDGYTF. CDR3 DNA sequence: TGTGCCAGCAGTGAACTTTGGGGGGAGGTCGGAGATGGCTACACCTTC.

This chain connects TRBV6-5 to TRBJ1-3; TRBD1 might be the D (6 bases). This CDR3 spans 13 amino acids. Germline V gene lookup returns CDR1 MNHEY and CDR2 SVGAGI. Trimming took 8 bases from V and 2 from J, leaving 10 bases between them. CDR3 sequence reads: CASSTGTGNTIYF. The CDR3 coding sequence is TGTGCCAGCTCTACAGGGACTGGAAACACCATATATTTT.

This clone was seen just once. The chain uses TRBV6-5 and TRBJ1-2; the match to TRBD1 covers 7 bases. The CDR3 length is 12 residues. The ends lost 6 bases at V and 6 bases at J; junction bases unmatched: 4. CDR1 and CDR2 from the germline V gene are MNHEY and SVGAGI. The CDR3 nucleotides read TGTGCCAGCAGCCGGGACAGCAATGGCTACACCTTC. Amino acid sequence: CASSRDSNGYTF.

The rearrangement links TRBV18 to TRBJ2-6; tentative D call: TRBD1 (5 bases). The CDR3 runs to 19 residues. Trimming took off 3 bases at V and 2 bases at J, with 20 bases between the two ends. CDR1 is KGHSH and CDR2 is LQKENI in the germline V gene. The CDR3 protein is CASSPTEVDSLTGANVLTF. CDR3 in DNA: TGTGCCAGCTCACCGACAGAAGTAGACTCCTTAACTGGGGCCAACGTCCTGACTTTC. Supplemented by reference TRBV18 and TRBJ2-6, the full variable domain reads NAGVMQNPRHLVRRRGQEARLRCSPMKGHSHVYWYRQLPEEGLKFMVYLQKENIIDESGMPKERFSAEFPKEGPSILRIQQVVRGDSAAYFCASSPTEVDSLTGANVLTFGAGSRLTVL.

The CDR3 DNA is TGTGCCAGCAGCTTAGGCGGGGACAGTCCCTACGAGCAGTACTTC. Its protein is CASSLGGDSPYEQYF. The gene calls are TRBV7-2 and TRBJ2-7; D is perhaps TRBD1 (7 bases). The V and J ends lost 1 base and 2 bases respectively, with 12 bases between them. The CDR3 spans 15 residues. Germline V gene sequence: CDR1 SGHTA, CDR2 FQGNSA.

The rearrangement joins TRBV7-9 to TRBJ2-5; 7 bases fit TRBD1. The germline CDR1 and CDR2 sequences are SEHNR and FQNEAQ (reference sequence). This CDR3 comprises 14 residues. The V gene end was trimmed by 5 bases and the J gene end by 1 base; junction bases not matched to a gene: 4. CDR3 protein: CASSHTGAQETQYF. CDR3 DNA: TGTGCCAGCAGCCATACAGGGGCCCAAGAGACCCAGTACTTC. Filled out from reference TRBV7-9 and TRBJ2-5, the complete variable domain reads DTGVSQNPRHKITKRGQNVTFRCDPISEHNRLYWYRQTLGQGPEFLTYFQNEAQLEKSRLLSDRFSAERPKGSFSTLEIQRTEQGDSAMYLCASSHTGAQETQYFGPGTRLLVL.

The chain's CDR3 is CASSRGLSDQPQHF. Written as DNA, the CDR3 is TGTGCCAGCAGCCGAGGGTTATCAGATCAGCCCCAGCATTTT. The gene calls are TRBV7-8 and TRBJ1-5; D gene uncertain. Trimming took off 5 bases at V and 5 bases at J, with 13 bases between the two ends. Germline lookup yields CDR1 SGHVS and CDR2 FQNEAQ. The CDR3 consists of 14 residues.

This clone occurred once. This sequence joins TRBV7-2 and TRBJ1-1; TRBD1 agrees at 8 bases. In germline, CDR1 is SGHTA, CDR2 FQGNSA. V gave up 5 bases and J gave up 2 bases; unmatched junction bases: 4. The CDR3 runs 14 residues. CDR3 sequence reads: CASSTDRGNTEAFF. DNA for the CDR3: TGTGCCAGCAGCACTGACAGGGGTAACACTGAAGCTTTCTTT.

The rearrangement uses TRBV5-4 and TRBJ2-3, with 13 bases aligning to TRBD2. V shed 4 bases, J shed 8 bases, and the junction held 4 bases outside the gene matches. The CDR3 covers 14 residues. CDR1 is SGHNT and CDR2 is YYREEE in the germline V gene (reference sequence). The CDR3 region has the DNA TGTGCCAGCAGCCCCGGGACTAGCGGGGCTACGCAGTATTTT. This sequence encodes CASSPGTSGATQYF. The variable domain in full, completed from reference TRBV5-4 and TRBJ2-3, reads ETGVTQSPTHLIKTRGQQVTLRCSSQSGHNTVSWYQQALGQGPQFIFQYYREEENGRGNFPPRFSGLQFPNYSSELNVNALELDDSALYLCASSPGTSGATQYFGPGTRLTVL.

This chain joins TRBV20-1 and TRBJ2-7; a possible D gene is TRBD2 (6 bases). Trimming left V 3 bases short and J 6 bases short, with 21 bases between. Germline loops: CDR1 DFQATT, CDR2 SNEGSKA (reference sequence). The CDR3 is made up of 15 amino acids. The CDR3 nucleotides read TGCAGTGCTAGTAGGGTCGGCGGGAAGACGGGCGAGCAGTACTTC. It encodes CSASRVGGKTGEQYF.

The rearrangement uses TRBV19 and TRBJ2-5; D remains ambiguous. CDR1 is LNHDA, CDR2 SQIVND, per germline (reference sequence). Trimming shortened V by 9 bases and J by 5 bases, and 10 bases separated the two germline ends. The CDR3 spans 11 residues. As DNA, the CDR3 is TGTGCCAGCTCGTATCGGGAGACCCAGTACTTC. It encodes CASSYRETQYF.

In this sample, this clone turned up a few times. The chain couples TRBV28 to TRBJ2-2; possible D gene TRBD1, 5 bases. The CDR3 has 13 amino acids. Looked up from germline, CDR1 is MDHEN and CDR2 is SYDVKM. Between the trimmed V and J ends, which lost 6 bases and 4 bases, there was a span of 9 bases. The CDR3 nucleotides read TGTGCCAGCAGCGGCGACAGCACCGGGGAGCTGTTTTTT. Protein product: CASSGDSTGELFF.

The gene calls are TRBV28 and TRBJ1-3; D remains ambiguous. CDR1 and CDR2 (germline): MDHEN, SYDVKM. This CDR3 has 13 residues. V was cut by 7 bases and J by 1 base, with 8 bases left in between. Here the CDR3 reads CASMRLSGNTIYF. CDR3 nucleotide sequence: TGTGCCAGCATGAGGTTATCTGGAAACACCATATATTTT.

CDR3 bases: TGTGCCACCAGCAGAGGTCTTGGGCGGGGCACAGATACGCAGTATTTT. Encoded protein: CATSRGLGRGTDTQYF. V and J are TRBV15 and TRBJ2-3; TRBD2 might be the D (5 bases). The germline V gene has CDR1 LNHNV and CDR2 YYDKDF (reference sequence). The germline V and J ends were trimmed by 1 base and 1 base, with 12 bases remaining between them. The CDR3 has 16 residues.

The chain combines TRBV19 with TRBJ1-2; tentative D call: TRBD1 (5 bases). This CDR3 has 13 amino acids. From germline, CDR1 is LNHDA and CDR2 SQIVND (reference sequence). The germline V and J ends were trimmed by 2 bases and 7 bases, with 11 bases remaining between them. CDR3 protein: CASSIPQGGGYTF. The CDR3 nucleotides are TGTGCCAGTAGTATACCGCAGGGTGGTGGCTACACCTTC.

The gene calls are TRBV28 and TRBJ2-1, with 8 positions matching TRBD2. This CDR3 comprises 12 residues. Germline CDR1 and CDR2: MDHEN and SYDVKM. The ends lost 6 bases at V and 10 bases at J; junction bases unmatched: 5. Here the CDR3 reads CASSLRLAEQFF. For the CDR3, the DNA is TGTGCCAGCAGCCTTAGACTAGCGGAGCAGTTCTTC.

V gene TRBV6-2 or TRBV6-3 combines with J gene TRBJ2-3; TRBD1 matches 8 bases. Germline values: CDR1 MNHEY, CDR2 SVGEGT. This CDR3 comprises 16 residues. V shed 2 bases, J shed 2 bases, and the junction held 6 bases outside the gene matches. CDR3 DNA sequence: TGTGCCAGCAGTTACGTAGGACAGGGCTTCACAGATACGCAGTATTTT. It translates to CASSYVGQGFTDTQYF.

A few counts support this clone. The J gene is TRBJ1-1, the V gene TRBV7-9; D not resolved. The V end was cut by 5 bases, the J end by 2 bases, with 3 bases between. Looked up from germline, CDR1 is SEHNR and CDR2 is FQNEAQ (reference sequence). This CDR3 has 11 amino acids. This CDR3 reads CASSQNTEAFF. CDR3 bases: TGTGCCAGCAGCCAAAACACTGAAGCTTTCTTT. The full variable domain, with the rest looked up from reference TRBV7-9 and TRBJ1-1, is DTGVSQNPRHKITKRGQNVTFRCDPISEHNRLYWYRQTLGQGPEFLTYFQNEAQLEKSRLLSDRFSAERPKGSFSTLEIQRTEQGDSAMYLCASSQNTEAFFGQGTRLTVV.

The CDR3 nucleotides are TGTGCCAGCAGCCTGCCCGGGACTAGCGGGATCTTTGAGCAGTTCTTC. It encodes CASSLPGTSGIFEQFF. The chain combines TRBV5-4 with TRBJ2-1; 13 positions match TRBD2. This CDR3 region has 16 residues. Trimming cost V 4 bases and J 9 bases; bases outside gene matches: 10. Germline values: CDR1 SGHNT, CDR2 YYREEE (reference sequence).

The chain couples TRBV4-1 to TRBJ1-1; D remains unclear. The CDR3 covers 14 residues. Germline assignment: CDR1 MGHRA and CDR2 YSYEKL. Deletions cut 0 bases from V and 4 bases from J, with 9 bases between. CDR3: CASSQEEQSTEAFF. In DNA form, the CDR3 reads TGCGCCAGCAGCCAAGAGGAACAGAGCACTGAAGCTTTCTTT.

The CDR3: CSVSTGTGLPLHF. CDR3 sequence (DNA): TGCAGCGTTTCGACCGGGACAGGTCTACCCCTCCACTTT. This rearrangement joins TRBV29-1 to TRBJ1-6; 8 positions agree with TRBD1. Germline V gives CDR1 SQVTM, CDR2 ANQGSEA. V trimming: 5 bases; J trimming: 12 bases; junction bases outside the gene matches: 9. The CDR3 length is 13 residues.

The chain uses TRBV9 and TRBJ1-4; 9 bases match TRBD1. With V trimmed by 3 bases and J by 6 bases, 15 bases remained unmatched. The germline CDR1 and CDR2 sequences are SGDLS and YYNGEE. The CDR3 runs 18 residues. The CDR3 nucleotides are TGTGCCAGCAGCGCCCGACCCTCCTGGGACAGGGAAGATGAAAAACTGTTTTTT. It codes for CASSARPSWDREDEKLFF.

V gene TRBV4-1 combines with J gene TRBJ1-6, with 11 bases matching TRBD1. The length of the CDR3 is 17 residues. V shed 2 bases, J shed 8 bases, and the junction held 8 bases outside the gene matches. Germline assignment: CDR1 MGHRA and CDR2 YSYEKL. The CDR3 DNA sequence: TGCGCCAGCAGCCAATTGGGGGGACAGGGGGACCATTCACCCCTCCACTTT. It is translated as CASSQLGGQGDHSPLHF.

V usage is TRBV19 and J usage is TRBJ1-6; 9 bases line up with TRBD1. The trim removed 8 bases at V and 1 base at J, leaving 3 bases unmatched. The CDR3 consists of 15 residues. Per the germline V gene, CDR1 is LNHDA and CDR2 is SQIVND (reference sequence). In DNA, the CDR3 is TGTGCCAGTCACAGGGGGCTGTCCTATAATTCACCCCTCCACTTT. As protein: CASHRGLSYNSPLHF.

The genes are TRBV19 and TRBJ1-1; TRBD1 agrees at 11 bases. Germline CDR1 LNHDA, CDR2 SQIVND (reference sequence). Losses at the gene ends were 4 bases for V and 5 bases for J; bases not matched to a gene: 6. CDR3 length: 15 amino acids. The CDR3 DNA reads as TGTGCCAGTAGTAGGTTCCGGGACAGGGGGACTGAAGCTTTCTTT. Amino acids: CASSRFRDRGTEAFF.

V usage is TRBV2 and J usage is TRBJ2-6; 12 bases fit TRBD2. In germline, CDR1 is SNHLY, CDR2 FYNNEI. The V segment lost 4 bases and the J segment 0 bases; nucleotides outside the gene matches: 1. CDR3 size: 17 residues. CDR3: CASSAGLAGSGANVLTF. CDR3 in DNA: TGTGCCAGCAGTGCGGGACTAGCGGGCTCTGGGGCCAACGTCCTGACTTTC.

The genes are TRBV6-2 or TRBV6-3 and TRBJ2-2, with no clear D. V dropped 0 bases and J dropped 8 bases, with 7 bases sitting between them. In germline, CDR1 is MNHEY, CDR2 SVGEGT. The length of the CDR3 is 13 residues. In DNA form, the CDR3 reads TGTGCCAGCAGTTACTCCGCTACTGGGGAGCTGTTTTTT. Its translation is CASSYSATGELFF.

The J gene is TRBJ1-4, the V gene TRBV2; 7 bases map to TRBD1. The trim removed 6 bases at V and 8 bases at J, leaving 9 bases unmatched. Germline V CDR1 and CDR2: SNHLY, FYNNEI. The CDR3 runs to 14 residues. CDR3 nucleotides: TGTGCCAGCAGGCTGACAGGGCCAGACGAAAAACTGTTTTTT. Translation gives CASRLTGPDEKLFF. Filled out from reference TRBV2 and TRBJ1-4, the complete variable domain reads EPEVTQTPSHQVTQMGQEVILRCVPISNHLYFYWYRQILGQKVEFLVSFYNNEISEKSEIFDDQFSVERPDGSNFTLKIRSTKLEDSAMYFCASRLTGPDEKLFFGSGTQLSVL.

Note on this clone: At the DNA level, this CDR3 is encoded by other sequences in the same sample as well. This chain connects TRBV24-1 to TRBJ2-1, with 9 positions matching TRBD1. The CDR3 runs to 16 residues. The germline V gene encodes CDR1 KGHDR and CDR2 SFDVKD. The ends lost 4 bases at V and 3 bases at J; junction bases unmatched: 6. This CDR3 reads CATSDADRGLYNEQFF. CDR3 bases: TGTGCCACCAGTGACGCGGACAGGGGTCTCTACAATGAGCAGTTCTTC.